A single sample is the source of the 23 T cell receptor beta chains below, sequenced in a study of control samples from healthy donors and cancer patients. Assay: immunoSEQ multiplex PCR; the TCRdb copy retains only in-frame clones and omits some. Found here are about 110,000 clones, almost 85% of them singletons; the top ten hold roughly 6.5%. The sequenced sample was blood. The origin of the receptors is a man aged 18 to 35 in good health.

This clone was counted a few times. CDR3 region: CASSPSGGDQETQYF. CDR3 coding DNA: TGTGCCAGCAGCCCAAGCGGGGGGGACCAAGAGACCCAGTACTTC. The chain combines TRBV5-4 with TRBJ2-5; 10 nucleotides line up with TRBD2. Germline V gives CDR1 SGHNT, CDR2 YYREEE (reference sequence). V trimming: 4 bases; J trimming: 0 bases; junction bases outside the gene matches: 3. This CDR3 has 15 amino acids.

V is TRBV7-9 and J is TRBJ1-2; TRBD1 agrees at 7 bases. The V segment lost 4 bases and the J segment 11 bases; nucleotides outside the gene matches: 10. The V gene's germline CDR1 is SEHNR and CDR2 FQNEAQ (reference sequence). The CDR3 consists of 13 residues. For the CDR3, the DNA is TGTGCCAGCAGCTCGCCCCGGACAGGAGAGTACACCTTC. It codes for CASSSPRTGEYTF.

The chain links TRBV25-1 to TRBJ2-2; TRBD2 might be the D (6 bases). Germline V gives CDR1 MGHDK, CDR2 SYGVNS. The CDR3 has 16 amino acids. Trimming removed 1 base from V and 0 bases from J, with 9 bases in between. CDR3 residues: CASSEFGDSNTGELFF. Here the CDR3 DNA reads TGTGCCAGCAGTGAATTCGGGGACTCGAACACCGGGGAGCTGTTTTTT.

The rearrangement links TRBV7-6 to TRBJ1-1; D is possibly TRBD1 (5 bases). Germline CDR1 is SGHVS and CDR2 is FNYEAQ. This CDR3 region has 13 residues. V lost 0 bases and J 5 bases, leaving 7 bases between the germline ends. The CDR3 loop is CASSLAQGTEAFF. In DNA, the CDR3 is TGTGCCAGCAGCTTAGCGCAGGGAACTGAAGCTTTCTTT.

CDR3 loop: CASSYGTAFISYNEQFF. In DNA form, the CDR3 reads TGTGCCAGCAGTTACGGGACAGCTTTTATCTCCTACAATGAGCAGTTCTTC. The chain combines TRBV6-2 or TRBV6-3 with TRBJ2-1; 7 positions match TRBD1. The length of the CDR3 is 17 residues. In germline, CDR1 is MNHEY, CDR2 SVGEGT. J gave up 0 bases and V 2 bases, and 7 bases lay outside the gene matches.

The rearrangement links TRBV6-5 to TRBJ2-1; D ambiguous. Trimming stripped 6 bases from V and 3 bases from J, with 9 bases between. CDR3 length: 13 residues. Germline CDR1 MNHEY, CDR2 SVGAGI. The CDR3 nucleotides read TGTGCCAGCAGCCCCCCGGGCTACAATGAGCAGTTCTTC. It encodes CASSPPGYNEQFF.

The chain couples TRBV11-2 to TRBJ2-2, with D possibly being TRBD2 (5 bases). Germline V CDR1 and CDR2: SGHAT, FQNNGV. CDR3 size: 15 residues. The V end was cut by 5 bases, the J end by 5 bases, with 15 bases between. The CDR3 region has the DNA TGTGCCAGCAGCACCGGTAGAGGGTATACCGGGGAGCTGTTTTTT. This encodes CASSTGRGYTGELFF.

Concerning this clone itself: The sample has other DNA sequences that encode this CDR3 too. The rearrangement uses TRBV19 and TRBJ1-5; D might be TRBD1 (6 bases). CDR1 and CDR2 from the germline V gene are LNHDA and SQIVND (reference sequence). The CDR3 has 15 amino acids. With 1 base removed from V and 7 bases from J, the gap between germline ends came to 14 bases. CDR3 sequence reads: CASSIVPGAGQPQHF. CDR3 DNA sequence: TGTGCCAGTAGTATAGTTCCGGGGGCCGGACAGCCCCAGCATTTT.

This clone was seen ten or more times. The V call is TRBV25-1, the J call TRBJ2-7, with TRBD1 matching 8 bases. The germline V gene encodes CDR1 MGHDK and CDR2 SYGVNS. This CDR3 has 13 residues. Trimming removed 10 bases from V and 0 bases from J; junction bases left unmatched: 5. DNA of the CDR3: TGTGCCACCGGGACAGGAGCCTCCTACGAGCAGTACTTC. Its protein is CATGTGASYEQYF.

The V call is TRBV9, the J call TRBJ1-1; D is possibly TRBD1 (6 bases). Germline-derived CDR1 and CDR2 are SGDLS and YYNGEE. CDR3 size: 14 residues. Trimming stripped 0 bases from V and 3 bases from J, with 9 bases between. In DNA form, the CDR3 reads TGTGCCAGCAGCGTAGTGAGGGGGGACACTGAAGCTTTCTTT. Translating gives CASSVVRGDTEAFF.

The rearrangement joins TRBV5-1 to TRBJ1-6; D remains unclear. The length of the CDR3 is 15 residues. V dropped 0 bases and J dropped 7 bases, with 11 bases sitting between them. Germline lookup yields CDR1 SGHRS and CDR2 YFSETQ. The CDR3 DNA reads TGCGCCAGCAGCTTGGACAGCCAAGTAAATTCACCCCTCCACTTT. Translation gives CASSLDSQVNSPLHF.

This clone has only one observation. V and J are TRBV9 and TRBJ1-2, with TRBD1 matching 9 bases. V was pared by 5 bases and J by 8 bases, with 4 bases of the junction left unmatched. The CDR3 length is 12 residues. CDR1 is SGDLS and CDR2 is YYNGEE in the germline V gene. The CDR3 sequence is CASRDRGSGYTF. CDR3 DNA: TGTGCCAGCAGAGACAGGGGGAGCGGCTACACCTTC. Full variable domain (outside the CDR3, taken from reference TRBV9 and TRBJ1-2): DSGVTQTPKHLITATGQRVTLRCSPRSGDLSVYWYQQSLDQGLQFLIQYYNGEERAKGNILERFSAQQFPDLHSELNLSSLELGDSALYFCASRDRGSGYTFGSGTRLTVV.

This clone was seen only a few times. The chain combines TRBV3-1 (or the pseudogene TRBV3-2) with TRBJ2-5, with D possibly matching TRBD2 (6 bases). The germline V gene has CDR1 LGHDT and CDR2 YNNKEL (reference sequence). The length of the CDR3 is 15 residues. Trimming cost V 0 bases and J 4 bases, with 12 bases left between them. This CDR3 reads CASSQDIRRVETQYF. In DNA form, the CDR3 reads TGTGCCAGCAGCCAAGATATCCGGAGGGTAGAGACCCAGTACTTC.

The chain combines TRBV18 with TRBJ1-5; no clear D. The V gene lost 3 bases and the J gene lost 7 bases, with 10 bases spanning the gap. The CDR3 length is 13 residues. CDR1 is KGHSH, CDR2 LQKENI, per germline. CDR3 residues: CASSPDLGQPQHF. The CDR3 nucleotides are TGTGCCAGCTCACCGGACTTGGGGCAGCCCCAGCATTTT. Based on the CDR3 plus reference TRBV18 and TRBJ1-5, the full variable domain is NAGVMQNPRHLVRRRGQEARLRCSPMKGHSHVYWYRQLPEEGLKFMVYLQKENIIDESGMPKERFSAEFPKEGPSILRIQQVVRGDSAAYFCASSPDLGQPQHFGDGTRLSIL.

The rearrangement links TRBV4-1 to TRBJ2-5, with D hard to call. Trimming shortened V by 2 bases and J by 5 bases, and 18 bases separated the two germline ends. The CDR3 covers 16 residues. Germline V gene lookup returns CDR1 MGHRA and CDR2 YSYEKL. The CDR3 DNA sequence: TGCGCCAGCAGCCAAACACCGGGCCCCTGGGGTGAGACCCAGTACTTC. It translates to CASSQTPGPWGETQYF.

The chain carries TRBV24-1 and TRBJ1-2; TRBD1 is a possible D gene (6 bases). Germline CDR1 KGHDR, CDR2 SFDVKD. V was trimmed by 4 bases and J by 5 bases, leaving 13 bases between them. The CDR3 loop spans 14 amino acids. The CDR3 DNA is TGTGCCACCAGTGAGTCCGGGACACGTTATGGCTACACCTTC. Residues: CATSESGTRYGYTF.

V is TRBV15 and J is TRBJ1-2, with D perhaps TRBD1 (5 bases). Germline V lookup: CDR1 LNHNV, CDR2 YYDKDF (reference sequence). The CDR3 is 16 residues long. Trimming cost V 0 bases and J 2 bases, with 13 bases left between them. CDR3 DNA sequence: TGTGCCACCAGCAGAGATGTTACGTGGACAAACTATGGCTACACCTTC. Its protein product is CATSRDVTWTNYGYTF.

This clone was seen more than once but under ten times. This chain links TRBV19 with TRBJ1-1, with no clear D. The CDR3 spans 13 residues. V was cut by 2 bases and J by 0 bases, with 4 bases left in between. CDR1 is LNHDA, CDR2 SQIVND, per germline (reference sequence). The CDR3 coding sequence is TGTGCCAGTAGTATAAACGTGAACACTGAAGCTTTCTTT. The encoded protein is CASSINVNTEAFF.

The chain uses TRBV19 and TRBJ2-7, with unresolved D. V gave up 5 bases and J gave up 6 bases, with 14 bases separating them. This CDR3 spans 13 amino acids. The V gene's germline CDR1 is LNHDA and CDR2 SQIVND (reference sequence). In nucleotides, the CDR3 is TGTGCCAGTAGTTCACCCCCTCCCAGCGAGCAGTACTTC. This translates into CASSSPPPSEQYF.

The chain employs TRBV7-2 and TRBJ2-5; D may be TRBD2 (7 bases). The V gene's germline CDR1 is SGHTA and CDR2 FQGNSA. With 4 bases removed from V and 2 bases from J, the gap between germline ends came to 17 bases. The CDR3 is 16 residues long. For the CDR3, the DNA is TGTGCCAGCAGCTCTCGTAGGGCGGGGGCTCAAGAGACCCAGTACTTC. It yields the protein CASSSRRAGAQETQYF.

The chain carries TRBV6-5 and TRBJ1-1; D unresolved. Germline V lookup: CDR1 MNHEY, CDR2 SVGAGI. V gave up 6 bases and J gave up 4 bases, with 9 bases separating them. This CDR3 is 12 amino acids long. The CDR3 protein is CASSLSGTEAFF. CDR3 DNA sequence: TGTGCCAGCAGCCTTTCCGGCACTGAAGCTTTCTTT.

The J gene is TRBJ1-4, the V gene TRBV21-1. TRBV21-1 is a documented pseudogene. This CDR3 contains 15 residues. CDR3 loop: CASSRLGVLSEKLFF. The CDR3 DNA is TGTGCCAGCAGCAGACTAGGGGTTTTGAGTGAAAAACTGTTTTTT.

The gene calls are TRBV2 and TRBJ1-2; D remains unclear. Trimming shortened V by 2 bases and J by 5 bases, and 9 bases separated the two germline ends. Germline loops: CDR1 SNHLY, CDR2 FYNNEI. The CDR3 length is 13 residues. The CDR3 DNA sequence: TGTGCCAGCAGTGAACTAGCCGGGTATGGCTACACCTTC. Protein sequence: CASSELAGYGYTF. The full variable domain, rest sourced from reference TRBV2 and TRBJ1-2, is EPEVTQTPSHQVTQMGQEVILRCVPISNHLYFYWYRQILGQKVEFLVSFYNNEISEKSEIFDDQFSVERPDGSNFTLKIRSTKLEDSAMYFCASSELAGYGYTFGSGTRLTVV.